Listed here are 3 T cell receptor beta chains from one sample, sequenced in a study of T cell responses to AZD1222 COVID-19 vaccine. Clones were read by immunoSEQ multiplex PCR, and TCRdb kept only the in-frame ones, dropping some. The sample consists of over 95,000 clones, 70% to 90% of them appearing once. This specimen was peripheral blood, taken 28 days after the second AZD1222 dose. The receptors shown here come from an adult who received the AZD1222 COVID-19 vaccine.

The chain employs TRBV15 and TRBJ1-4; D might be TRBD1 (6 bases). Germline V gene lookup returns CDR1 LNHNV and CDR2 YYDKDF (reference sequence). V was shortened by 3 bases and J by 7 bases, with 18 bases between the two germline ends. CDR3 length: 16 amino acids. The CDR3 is CATSRVADRLSEKLFF. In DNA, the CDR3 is TGTGCCACCAGCAGGGTCGCCGACAGGTTGAGTGAAAAACTGTTTTTT.

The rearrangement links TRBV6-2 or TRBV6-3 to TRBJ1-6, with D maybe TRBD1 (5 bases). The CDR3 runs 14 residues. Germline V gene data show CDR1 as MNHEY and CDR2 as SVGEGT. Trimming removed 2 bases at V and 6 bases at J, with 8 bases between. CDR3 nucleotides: TGTGCCAGCAGTTACGGGACCATTAATTCACCCCTCCACTTT. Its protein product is CASSYGTINSPLHF.

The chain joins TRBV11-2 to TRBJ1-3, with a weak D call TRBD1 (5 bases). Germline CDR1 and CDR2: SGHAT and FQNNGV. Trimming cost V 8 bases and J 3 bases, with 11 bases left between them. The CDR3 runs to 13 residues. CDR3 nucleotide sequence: TGTGCCAGCGCCAGACAGTTTGGAAACACCATATATTTT. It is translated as CASARQFGNTIYF.